A single sample gave rise to the 11 T cell receptor beta chains below, sequenced in a study of blood T cell repertoires in COVID-19. TCRdb's table, derived via immunoSEQ multiplex PCR, lists solely in-frame clones and lacks some. The sample yields 350,000 to 400,000 clones, around 89% seen once. What was sequenced was peripheral blood. Receptors were obtained from a man aged 18 to 35 with active or convalescent COVID-19.

The CDR3 coding sequence is TGTGCCAGCAGGGGGGCCGATAGGATTGCGGGCACAGATACGCAGTATTTT. Translating it yields CASRGADRIAGTDTQYF. V and J are TRBV27 and TRBJ2-3, with D possibly matching TRBD1 (6 bases). The V gene's germline CDR1 is MNHEY and CDR2 SMNVEV (reference sequence). The CDR3 extends over 17 amino acids. Trimming left V 6 bases short and J 1 base short, with 20 bases between.

The rearrangement links TRBV13 to TRBJ2-1; 11 bases match TRBD2. Germline values: CDR1 PRHDT, CDR2 FYEKMQ (reference sequence). The CDR3 has 18 residues. The trim removed 4 bases at V and 9 bases at J, leaving 17 bases unmatched. CDR3 sequence (DNA): TGTGCCAGCAGCTCCCTCCTTAGCGGGAGGGCCGCGGCGAGTGAGCAGTTCTTC. Translated: CASSSLLSGRAAASEQFF.

The sample holds one count of this clone. Other DNA variants within this sample encode the same CDR3. The chain is built from TRBV18 and TRBJ1-2; TRBD1 matches at 10 bases. This CDR3 region has 14 residues. V trimming: 4 bases; J trimming: 3 bases; junction bases outside the gene matches: 2. Germline loops: CDR1 KGHSH, CDR2 LQKENI. This CDR3 reads CASSQGQGYYGYTF. CDR3 DNA sequence: TGTGCCAGCTCACAGGGACAGGGGTACTATGGCTACACCTTC.

The chain combines TRBV2 with TRBJ1-5; tentative D call: TRBD1 (6 bases). The CDR3 totals 15 residues. Germline values: CDR1 SNHLY, CDR2 FYNNEI. The ends were cut back, 7 bases at V and 0 bases at J, with 13 bases in the middle. CDR3 protein: CASNTQGNSNQPQHF. The CDR3 nucleotides read TGTGCCAGCAATACGCAGGGGAATAGCAATCAGCCCCAGCATTTT.

CDR3 nucleotide sequence: TGTGCCAGCAGCTTACTTGGGACAGGGGCGGATTCACCCCTCCACTTT. It codes for CASSLLGTGADSPLHF. The V call is TRBV7-2, the J call TRBJ1-6; TRBD1 matches at 10 bases. Germline loops: CDR1 SGHTA, CDR2 FQGNSA. This CDR3 has 16 amino acids. After removal of 2 bases from V and 8 bases from J, the junction contained 6 bases not matched to a gene.

This rearrangement joins TRBV3-1 (or the pseudogene TRBV3-2) to TRBJ1-5, with no clear D. The length of the CDR3 is 14 residues. V was clipped by 0 bases and J by 1 base, with 4 bases between them. CDR1 is LGHDT, CDR2 YNNKEL, per germline (reference sequence). CDR3 amino acids: CASSQERSNQPQHF. DNA for the CDR3: TGTGCCAGCAGCCAAGAACGGAGCAATCAGCCCCAGCATTTT.

The chain carries TRBV7-9 and TRBJ2-7, with TRBD1 matching 10 bases. The CDR3 totals 15 residues. The V and J ends lost 5 bases and 5 bases, in that order; junction bases with no gene match: 9. Looked up from germline, CDR1 is SEHNR and CDR2 is FQNEAQ (reference sequence). Here the CDR3 reads CASSGLGQGFDEQYF. CDR3 bases: TGTGCCAGCAGCGGATTGGGACAGGGGTTTGACGAGCAGTACTTC.

This clone has a single count. This chain joins TRBV5-6 and TRBJ1-1; D gene uncertain. This CDR3 comprises 14 residues. Trimming removed 0 bases from V and 1 base from J, with 7 bases in between. Germline CDR1 reads SGHDT; CDR2 reads YYEEEE. CDR3 bases: TGTGCCAGCAGCTTGGGGCCGGGGAACACTGAAGCTTTCTTT. Protein product: CASSLGPGNTEAFF.

The genes are TRBV6-6 and TRBJ1-3, with D maybe TRBD1 (6 bases). Germline assignment: CDR1 MNHNY and CDR2 SVGAGI (reference sequence). V dropped 5 bases and J dropped 0 bases, with 17 bases sitting between them. This CDR3 has 17 amino acids. CDR3 nucleotides: TGTGCCAGCAGTCGCGGACAGAAATCTCTCTCTGGAAACACCATATATTTT. As protein: CASSRGQKSLSGNTIYF.

V usage is TRBV19 and J usage is TRBJ2-1, with TRBD1 identical over 7 bases. This CDR3 region has 16 residues. The V gene's germline CDR1 is LNHDA and CDR2 SQIVND (reference sequence). V was clipped by 1 base and J by 3 bases; unmatched bases: 6. CDR3 region: CASSIGGRGFYNEQFF. CDR3 nucleotides: TGTGCCAGTAGTATAGGAGGCAGGGGGTTCTACAATGAGCAGTTCTTC.

The rearrangement uses TRBV16 and TRBJ1-6, with a possible D match to TRBD1 (6 bases). This CDR3 has 13 residues. With 5 bases removed from V and 8 bases from J, the gap between germline ends came to 10 bases. Looked up from germline, CDR1 is KGHSY and CDR2 is FQNENV. As DNA, the CDR3 is TGTGCCAGCAGCGCTCAGGGGTATTCACCCCTCCACTTT. This translates into CASSAQGYSPLHF.